This T cell receptor beta chain was captured by sequencing in a study of T cells in Graves' hyperthyroidism and ophthalmopathy. RNA transcripts were the template for amplifying TCR beta CDR3 regions. An initial round of RT-PCR targeting the TCR CDR3 relied on the HTBI primer set. TCRdb reprocessed the multiplex PCR reads with MiXCR, giving one entry per CDR3 protein. The sample contains 460,000 or so distinct CDR3 sequences, about an eighth of which appear only once. Notes on the study in general: Ophthalmopathy stood apart from stable hyperthyroidism in a 13 V-J model.

V lost 2 bases and J lost 1, with 24 bases in between. The germline V gene encodes CDR1 MGHRA and CDR2 YSYEKL. This CDR3 has 19 amino acids. Turning to this clonotype: Its antigen is unidentified.

No ophthalmopathy progression within 18 months constituted stable Graves' hyperthyroidism. Sample: blood. This sequence originates from a woman under 30 with Graves' hyperthyroidism. The V and J genes are TRBV4-1 and TRBJ2-7; TRBD1 might be the D (6 bases). CDR3 residues: CASSQNTGSVTGGSYEQYV. For the CDR3, the DNA is TGCGCCAGCAGCCAAAACACAGGGAGTGTGACCGGCGGTTCCTACGAGCAGTACGTC.